The 21 T cell receptor beta chains reported below all come from one sample, sequenced in a study of CD4+ T cells in melanoma (dated by TCRdb to 2022 to 2024). Preparation of the library involved the immunoSEQ multiplex PCR assay. What TCRdb holds here is the immuneACCESS table cut down to in-frame rearrangements. Part of the clones is not present; checked against another copy, under half of the missing clones reflect an unresolved V gene, and the others are unexplained. The sample contains 9,500 to 13,000 clones, 65% to 70% of them found a single time. Of the sample, 11% is held by the ten largest clones. The sequenced sample was cells from a culture (not recorded whether cultured in vitro). The receptor source for this set is a human donor with melanoma.

This chain uses TRBV25-1 with TRBJ2-1; D is unclear. CDR1 and CDR2 (germline): MGHDK, SYGVNS. The CDR3 runs to 15 residues. V was cut by 1 base and J by 2 bases, with 9 bases left in between. The CDR3 DNA follows: TGTGCCAGCAGTGAATTTGAGACTCCCTACAATGAGCAGTTCTTC. Protein sequence: CASSEFETPYNEQFF.

V is TRBV30 and J is TRBJ1-4; no firm D call. This CDR3 is 14 amino acids long. Germline V gene sequence: CDR1 GTSNPN, CDR2 SVGIG (reference sequence). Trimming stripped 6 bases from V and 3 bases from J, with 14 bases between. For the CDR3, the DNA is TGTGCCTGTTCTGCCGGGTTGGCTAATGAAAAACTGTTTTTT. Translating gives CACSAGLANEKLFF.

The chain is built from TRBV4-1 and TRBJ2-1, with D perhaps matching TRBD1 or TRBD2 (6 bases each). This CDR3 region has 14 residues. V was trimmed by 5 bases and J by 4 bases, leaving 12 bases between them. Germline CDR1 MGHRA, CDR2 YSYEKL. CDR3 DNA: TGCGCCAGCAGCAGGAGGGGGGATTACAATGAGCAGTTCTTC. It specifies CASSRRGDYNEQFF.

This rearrangement joins TRBV19 to TRBJ1-6; D gene unclear. This CDR3 comprises 15 residues. Looked up from germline, CDR1 is LNHDA and CDR2 is SQIVND (reference sequence). V gave up 1 base and J gave up 3 bases, with 7 bases separating them. The chain's CDR3 is CASSIAGRYNSPLHF. CDR3 nucleotide sequence: TGTGCCAGTAGTATAGCGGGCCGCTATAATTCACCCCTCCACTTT.

V usage is TRBV10-2 and J usage is TRBJ2-3; D might be TRBD2 (7 bases). V was clipped by 7 bases and J by 1 base, with 15 bases between them. CDR1 and CDR2 (germline): WSHSY, SAAADI. CDR3 length equals 15 residues. The CDR3 region is CASMSGGAGTDTQYF. In DNA, the CDR3 is TGCGCCAGCATGTCGGGGGGCGCCGGCACAGATACGCAGTATTTT.

For the CDR3, the DNA is TGTGCCAGCAGCTTAGTTTTCCGGGGCAGGAGCTATGGCTACACCTTC. It encodes CASSLVFRGRSYGYTF. V gene TRBV7-9 combines with J gene TRBJ1-2; D is possibly TRBD1 (5 bases). The CDR3 totals 16 residues. Trimming pared 1 base from V and 4 bases from J, leaving 16 bases between. The germline CDR1 and CDR2 sequences are SEHNR and FQNEAQ (reference sequence).

The chain couples TRBV4-1 to TRBJ1-2; no reliable D call. Between the trimmed V and J ends, which lost 0 bases and 1 base, there was a span of 24 bases. The CDR3 extends over 20 amino acids. Germline loops: CDR1 MGHRA, CDR2 YSYEKL. CDR3 sequence: CASSQDKKGGGRGYNYGYTF. The CDR3 DNA sequence: TGCGCCAGCAGCCAAGATAAGAAAGGCGGAGGTAGAGGTTATAACTATGGCTACACCTTC.

The rearrangement uses TRBV18 and TRBJ2-1, with TRBD1 matching 10 bases. CDR1 and CDR2 from the germline V gene are KGHSH and LQKENI. The J segment lost 8 bases and the V segment lost 4 bases, leaving 5 bases of the junction unmatched. The CDR3 spans 14 residues. The CDR3 sequence is CASSLGQGNDEQFF. For the CDR3, the DNA is TGTGCCAGCTCACTGGGACAGGGGAACGATGAGCAGTTCTTC.

V gene TRBV30 combines with J gene TRBJ2-1; the match to TRBD2 covers 7 bases. Losses at the gene ends were 6 bases for V and 3 bases for J; bases not matched to a gene: 14. The CDR3 covers 16 residues. Germline-derived CDR1 and CDR2 are GTSNPN and SVGIG (reference sequence). The CDR3 DNA sequence: TGTGCCTGTCACCCCCGTACCGGGACTATCTACAATGAGCAGTTCTTC. Translation gives CACHPRTGTIYNEQFF.

This chain joins TRBV5-1 and TRBJ2-1; tentative D call: TRBD2 (5 bases). The V gene's germline CDR1 is SGHRS and CDR2 YFSETQ. The CDR3 is 15 residues long. The V and J ends lost 2 bases and 7 bases respectively, with 16 bases between them. DNA of the CDR3: TGCGCCAGCAGCTTCGGTGGCCTAGCAGGAAATGAGCAGTTCTTC. It codes for CASSFGGLAGNEQFF.

The V gene is TRBV27, the J gene TRBJ1-6, with a possible D match to TRBD1 (5 bases). V lost 7 bases and J 7 bases, leaving 14 bases between the germline ends. The CDR3 runs to 14 residues. CDR1 and CDR2 from the germline V gene are MNHEY and SMNVEV (reference sequence). In DNA, the CDR3 is TGTGCCAGCAAAAGGCAGGGCCTGAATTCACCCCTCCACTTT. It yields the protein CASKRQGLNSPLHF.

The V call is TRBV2, the J call TRBJ2-5, with D uncertain. Germline values: CDR1 SNHLY, CDR2 FYNNEI. V was shortened by 5 bases and J by 7 bases, with 14 bases between the two germline ends. The CDR3 length is 13 residues. The CDR3 bases are TGTGCCAGCAGTTCCGGGCCTACGGGGACCCAGTACTTC. It translates to CASSSGPTGTQYF.

The chain couples TRBV29-1 to TRBJ1-1, with 9 bases fitting TRBD1. The J segment lost 5 bases and the V segment lost 2 bases, leaving 6 bases of the junction unmatched. The length of the CDR3 is 14 residues. Looked up from germline, CDR1 is SQVTM and CDR2 is ANQGSEA. CDR3 nucleotides: TGCAGCGTTGAAACGGGACAGGGTTGGACTGAAGCTTTCTTT. Translated, it gives CSVETGQGWTEAFF.

The V call is TRBV7-2, the J call TRBJ2-5; D remains ambiguous. This CDR3 spans 12 amino acids. Germline CDR1 and CDR2: SGHTA and FQGNSA. V shed 5 bases and J shed 5 bases, with 9 bases lying between them. CDR3 in amino acids: CASSRSRETQYF. For the CDR3, the DNA is TGTGCCAGCAGCCGTAGCCGGGAGACCCAGTACTTC.

V and J are TRBV5-1 and TRBJ2-5; 9 bases match TRBD1. The germline CDR1 and CDR2 sequences are SGHRS and YFSETQ. Trimming at V came to 4 bases and at J to 11 bases, leaving 9 bases not matched to a gene. This CDR3 has 13 residues. CDR3 nucleotide sequence: TGCGCCAGCAGCAAACAGGGGGCCGGAGAGCAGTACTTC. This gives the protein CASSKQGAGEQYF.

This clone was observed once. V usage is TRBV27 and J usage is TRBJ2-1; TRBD2 matches at 12 bases. V trimming: 5 bases; J trimming: 0 bases; junction bases outside the gene matches: 14. Germline loops: CDR1 MNHEY, CDR2 SMNVEV (reference sequence). The CDR3 runs 20 residues. The CDR3 protein is CASSELLAGGLLSSYNEQFF. Written as DNA, the CDR3 is TGTGCCAGCAGTGAGCTACTAGCGGGGGGTCTTCTTAGCTCCTACAATGAGCAGTTCTTC.

The chain carries TRBV6-6 and TRBJ2-7, with a possible D match to TRBD1 (7 bases). Germline assignment: CDR1 MNHNY and CDR2 SVGAGI (reference sequence). V lost 8 bases and J lost 3, with 14 bases in between. The CDR3 length is 13 residues. This CDR3 is CASRRDSVYEQYF. CDR3 sequence (DNA): TGTGCCAGCCGGAGGGACAGTGTCTACGAGCAGTACTTC.

The rearrangement joins TRBV5-1 to TRBJ1-2; no firm D call. Deletions cut 0 bases from V and 8 bases from J, with 11 bases between. Looked up from germline, CDR1 is SGHRS and CDR2 is YFSETQ. CDR3 length: 13 residues. The DNA for the CDR3 is TGCGCCAGCAGCTTGGAGCCGGTGGAGGGCTACACCTTC. It codes for CASSLEPVEGYTF.

This chain uses TRBV6-5 with TRBJ1-2, with D perhaps TRBD1 (5 bases). V lost 4 bases, J lost 2 bases, and 11 bases lay in between. Per germline, CDR1 MNHEY and CDR2 SVGAGI. This CDR3 has 14 residues. The CDR3 spells CASSSGTPNYGYTF. CDR3 DNA sequence: TGTGCCAGCAGTTCCGGGACGCCAAACTATGGCTACACCTTC.

V is TRBV18 and J is TRBJ2-5, with a tentative D call TRBD2 (5 bases). V lost 2 bases and J lost 1, with 5 bases in between. CDR1 is KGHSH and CDR2 is LQKENI in the germline V gene. The CDR3 runs to 13 residues. This CDR3 is CASSPGLQETQYF. In DNA form, the CDR3 reads TGTGCCAGCTCACCAGGACTCCAAGAGACCCAGTACTTC.

This clone was counted between two and nine times. The chain employs TRBV2 and TRBJ1-1; no firm D call. Germline values: CDR1 SNHLY, CDR2 FYNNEI. Trimming shortened V by 4 bases and J by 4 bases, and 10 bases separated the two germline ends. The CDR3 is 13 amino acids. CDR3: CASSAWLGTEAFF. The CDR3, as DNA: TGTGCCAGCAGTGCGTGGCTGGGCACTGAAGCTTTCTTT.